A selection of T cell receptor beta chains follows, all from one sample in a study of T-cell memory formation after mild COVID-19. TCRdb independently ran MiXCR on the 5' RACE reads; one entry per CDR3 protein. Among around 200,000 distinct CDR3 sequences listed, 27% were seen once. Specimen: PBMCs or a T cell subset sorted from them (not recorded which). These TCRs come from an adult woman who had mild COVID-19 (a few samples of this study predate the infection). Cell type and time point are not known. Each CDR3 is given without its conserved first and last residue. Rows give clone size only sometimes, using once, few, many, or a class for an expanded clone.

CDR3aa: ASRGLESYEQY
j_gene: TRBJ2-7
abundance: few
v_gene: TRBV27

CDR3aa: ASSPGKQETQY
j_gene: TRBJ2-5
abundance: few
v_gene: TRBV18

CDR3aa: ARSGQLNTEAF
j_gene: TRBJ1-1
abundance: NA
v_gene: TRBV10-3

CDR3aa: ASSAGQINNEQF
j_gene: TRBJ2-1
abundance: NA
v_gene: TRBV5-1

CDR3aa: ASSLGQGGNEKLF
j_gene: TRBJ1-4
abundance: few
v_gene: TRBV5-4

CDR3aa: ASSQDPEGGTEAF
j_gene: TRBJ1-1
abundance: NA
v_gene: TRBV4-1

CDR3aa: ASSERERETQY
j_gene: TRBJ2-5
abundance: NA
v_gene: TRBV6-1

CDR3aa: ASSPPETPPYEQY
j_gene: TRBJ2-7
abundance: once
v_gene: TRBV6-2/TRBV6-3

CDR3aa: ASSYSGGLNTEAF
j_gene: TRBJ1-1
abundance: NA
v_gene: TRBV6-5

CDR3aa: SVEAVGQGYSGYT
j_gene: TRBJ1-2
abundance: few
v_gene: TRBV29-1